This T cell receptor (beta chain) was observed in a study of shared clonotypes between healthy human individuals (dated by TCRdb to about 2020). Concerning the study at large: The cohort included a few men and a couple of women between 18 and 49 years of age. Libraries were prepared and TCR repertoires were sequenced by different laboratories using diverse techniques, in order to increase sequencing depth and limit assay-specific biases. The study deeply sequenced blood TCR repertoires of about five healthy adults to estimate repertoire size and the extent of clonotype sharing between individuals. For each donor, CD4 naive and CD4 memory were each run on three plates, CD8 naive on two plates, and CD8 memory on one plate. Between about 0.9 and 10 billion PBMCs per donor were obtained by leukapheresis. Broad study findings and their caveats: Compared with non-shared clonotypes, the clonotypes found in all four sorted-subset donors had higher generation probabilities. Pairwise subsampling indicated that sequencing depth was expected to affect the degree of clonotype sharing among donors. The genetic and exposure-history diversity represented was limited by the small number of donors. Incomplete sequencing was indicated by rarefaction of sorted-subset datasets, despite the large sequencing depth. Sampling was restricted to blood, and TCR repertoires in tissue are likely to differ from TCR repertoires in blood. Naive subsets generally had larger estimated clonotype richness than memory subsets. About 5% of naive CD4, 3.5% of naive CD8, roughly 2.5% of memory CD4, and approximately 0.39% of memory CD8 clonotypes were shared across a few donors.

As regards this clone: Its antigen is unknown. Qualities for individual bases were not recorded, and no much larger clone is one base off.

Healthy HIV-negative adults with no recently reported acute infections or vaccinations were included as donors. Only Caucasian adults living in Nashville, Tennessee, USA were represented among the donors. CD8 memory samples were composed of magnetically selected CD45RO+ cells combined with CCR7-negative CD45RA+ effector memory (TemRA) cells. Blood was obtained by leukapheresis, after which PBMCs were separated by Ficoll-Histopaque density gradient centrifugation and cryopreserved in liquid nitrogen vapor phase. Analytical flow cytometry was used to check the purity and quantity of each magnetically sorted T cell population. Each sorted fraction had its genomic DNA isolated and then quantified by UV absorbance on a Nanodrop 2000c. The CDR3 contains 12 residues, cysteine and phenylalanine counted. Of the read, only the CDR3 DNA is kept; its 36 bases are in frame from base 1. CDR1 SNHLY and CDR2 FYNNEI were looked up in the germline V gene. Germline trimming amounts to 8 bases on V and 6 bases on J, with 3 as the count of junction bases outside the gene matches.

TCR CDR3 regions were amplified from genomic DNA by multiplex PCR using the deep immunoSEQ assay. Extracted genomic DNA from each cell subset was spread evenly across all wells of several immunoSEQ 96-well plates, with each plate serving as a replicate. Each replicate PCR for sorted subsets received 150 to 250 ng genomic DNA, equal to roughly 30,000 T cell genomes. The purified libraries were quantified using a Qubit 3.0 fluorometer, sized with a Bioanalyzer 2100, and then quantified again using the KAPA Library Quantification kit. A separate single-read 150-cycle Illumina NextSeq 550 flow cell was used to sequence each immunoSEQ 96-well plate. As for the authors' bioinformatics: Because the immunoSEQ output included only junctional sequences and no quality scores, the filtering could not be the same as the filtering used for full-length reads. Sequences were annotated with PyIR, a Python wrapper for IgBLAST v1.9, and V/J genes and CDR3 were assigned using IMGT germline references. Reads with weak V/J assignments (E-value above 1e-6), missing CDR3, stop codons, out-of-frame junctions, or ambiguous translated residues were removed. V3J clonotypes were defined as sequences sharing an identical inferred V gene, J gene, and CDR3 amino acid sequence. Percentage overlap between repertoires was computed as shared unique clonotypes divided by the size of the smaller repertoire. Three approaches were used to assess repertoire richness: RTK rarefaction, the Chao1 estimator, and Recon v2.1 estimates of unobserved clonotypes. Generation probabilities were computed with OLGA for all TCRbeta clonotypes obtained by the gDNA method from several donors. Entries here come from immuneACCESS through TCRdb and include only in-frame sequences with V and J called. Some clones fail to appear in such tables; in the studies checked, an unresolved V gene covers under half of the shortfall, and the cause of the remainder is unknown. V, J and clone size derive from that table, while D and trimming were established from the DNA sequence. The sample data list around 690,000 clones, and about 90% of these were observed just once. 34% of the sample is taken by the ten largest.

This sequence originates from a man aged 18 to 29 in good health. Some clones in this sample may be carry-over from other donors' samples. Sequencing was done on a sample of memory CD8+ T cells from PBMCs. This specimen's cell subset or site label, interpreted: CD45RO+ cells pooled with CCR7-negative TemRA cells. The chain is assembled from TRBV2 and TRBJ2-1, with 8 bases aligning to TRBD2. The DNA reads TGTGCCAGCCTAGGGACTAGCAATGAGCAGTTCTTC. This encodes CASLGTSNEQFF.